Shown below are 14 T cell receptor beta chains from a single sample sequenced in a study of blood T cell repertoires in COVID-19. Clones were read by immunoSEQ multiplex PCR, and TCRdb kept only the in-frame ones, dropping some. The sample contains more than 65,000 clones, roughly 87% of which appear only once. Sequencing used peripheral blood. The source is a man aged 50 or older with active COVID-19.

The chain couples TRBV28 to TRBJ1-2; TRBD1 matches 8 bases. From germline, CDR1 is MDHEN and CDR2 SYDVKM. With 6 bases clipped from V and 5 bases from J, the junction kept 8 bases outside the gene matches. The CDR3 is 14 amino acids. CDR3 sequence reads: CASSTTGGGYGYTF. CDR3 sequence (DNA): TGTGCCAGCAGCACCACAGGGGGAGGTTATGGCTACACCTTC.

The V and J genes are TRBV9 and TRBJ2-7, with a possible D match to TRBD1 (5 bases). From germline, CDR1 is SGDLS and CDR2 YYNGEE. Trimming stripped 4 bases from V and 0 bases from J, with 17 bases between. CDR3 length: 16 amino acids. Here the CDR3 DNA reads TGTGCCAGCAGCTACCTCCCAGGGCGCCCCTCCTACGAGCAGTACTTC. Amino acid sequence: CASSYLPGRPSYEQYF. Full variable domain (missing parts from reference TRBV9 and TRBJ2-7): DSGVTQTPKHLITATGQRVTLRCSPRSGDLSVYWYQQSLDQGLQFLIQYYNGEERAKGNILERFSAQQFPDLHSELNLSSLELGDSALYFCASSYLPGRPSYEQYFGPGTRLTVT.

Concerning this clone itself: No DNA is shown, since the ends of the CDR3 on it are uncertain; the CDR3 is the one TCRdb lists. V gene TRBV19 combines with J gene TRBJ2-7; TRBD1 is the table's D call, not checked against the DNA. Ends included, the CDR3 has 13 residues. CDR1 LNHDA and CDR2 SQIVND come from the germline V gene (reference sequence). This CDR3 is CASTSGQGYEQYF.

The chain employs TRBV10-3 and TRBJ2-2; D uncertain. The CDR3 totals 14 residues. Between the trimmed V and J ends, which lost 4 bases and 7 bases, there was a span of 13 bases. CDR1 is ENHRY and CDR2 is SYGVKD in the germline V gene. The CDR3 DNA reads TGTGCCATCAGTGGTCCAGGTAGTAGCGGGGAGCTGTTTTTT. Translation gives CAISGPGSSGELFF.

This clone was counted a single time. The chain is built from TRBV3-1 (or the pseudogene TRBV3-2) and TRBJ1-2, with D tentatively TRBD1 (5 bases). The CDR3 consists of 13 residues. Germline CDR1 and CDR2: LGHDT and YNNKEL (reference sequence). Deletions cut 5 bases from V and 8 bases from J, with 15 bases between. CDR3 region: CASSDGQRMGYTF. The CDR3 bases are TGTGCCAGCAGCGATGGACAAAGGATGGGCTACACCTTC.

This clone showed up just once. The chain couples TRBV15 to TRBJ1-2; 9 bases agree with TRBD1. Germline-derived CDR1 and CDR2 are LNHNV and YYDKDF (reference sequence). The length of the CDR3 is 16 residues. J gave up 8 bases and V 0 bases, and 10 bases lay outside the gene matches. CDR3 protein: CATSREGTGTLSGYTF. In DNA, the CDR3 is TGTGCCACCAGCAGAGAGGGGACAGGGACTCTTAGCGGCTACACCTTC. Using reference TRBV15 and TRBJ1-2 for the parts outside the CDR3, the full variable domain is DAMVIQNPRYQVTQFGKPVTLSCSQTLNHNVMYWYQQKSSQAPKLLFHYYDKDFNNEADTPDNFQSRRPNTSFCFLDIRSPGLGDTAMYLCATSREGTGTLSGYTFGSGTRLTVV.

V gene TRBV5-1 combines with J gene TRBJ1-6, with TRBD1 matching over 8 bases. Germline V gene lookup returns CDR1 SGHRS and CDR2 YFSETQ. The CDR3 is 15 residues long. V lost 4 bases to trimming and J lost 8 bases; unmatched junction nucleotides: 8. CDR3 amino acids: CASSHLTGEDSPLHF. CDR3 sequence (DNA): TGCGCCAGCAGCCACCTGACAGGGGAGGATTCACCCCTCCACTTT. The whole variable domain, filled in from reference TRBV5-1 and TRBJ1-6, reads KAGVTQTPRYLIKTRGQQVTLSCSPISGHRSVSWYQQTPGQGLQFLFEYFSETQRNKGNFPGRFSGRQFSNSRSEMNVSTLELGDSALYLCASSHLTGEDSPLHFGNGTRLTVT.

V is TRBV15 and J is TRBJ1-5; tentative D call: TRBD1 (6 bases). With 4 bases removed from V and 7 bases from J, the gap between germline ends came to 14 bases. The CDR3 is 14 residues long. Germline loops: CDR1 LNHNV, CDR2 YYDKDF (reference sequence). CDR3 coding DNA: TGTGCCACCAGCAACCAGGGGTCACGGCAGCCCCAGCATTTT. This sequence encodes CATSNQGSRQPQHF.

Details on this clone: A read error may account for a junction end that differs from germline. The chain's CDR3 is CAGSGSYEQYF. Here the CDR3 DNA reads TGTGCCGGCAGCGGGAGCTACGAGCAGTACTTC. The chain combines TRBV20-1 with TRBJ2-7; 8 nucleotides line up with TRBD2. The germline gives CDR1 DFQATT, CDR2 SNEGSKA (reference sequence). The length of the CDR3 is 11 residues.

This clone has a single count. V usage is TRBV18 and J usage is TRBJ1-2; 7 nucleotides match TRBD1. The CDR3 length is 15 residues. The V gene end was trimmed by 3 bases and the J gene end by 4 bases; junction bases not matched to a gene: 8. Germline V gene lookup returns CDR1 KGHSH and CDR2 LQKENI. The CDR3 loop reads CASSPGRGLSYGYTF. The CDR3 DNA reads TGTGCCAGCTCACCGGGAAGGGGGCTGAGCTATGGCTACACCTTC. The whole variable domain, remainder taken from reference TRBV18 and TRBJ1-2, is NAGVMQNPRHLVRRRGQEARLRCSPMKGHSHVYWYRQLPEEGLKFMVYLQKENIIDESGMPKERFSAEFPKEGPSILRIQQVVRGDSAAYFCASSPGRGLSYGYTFGSGTRLTVV.

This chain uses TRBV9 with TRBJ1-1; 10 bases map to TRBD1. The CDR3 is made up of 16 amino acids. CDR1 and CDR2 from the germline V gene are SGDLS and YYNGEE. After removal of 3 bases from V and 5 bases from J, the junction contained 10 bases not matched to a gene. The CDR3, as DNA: TGTGCCAGCAGCGCTCAGACAGGGGGCGGTGGGACTGAAGCTTTCTTT. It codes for CASSAQTGGGGTEAFF. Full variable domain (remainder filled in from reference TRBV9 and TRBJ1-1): DSGVTQTPKHLITATGQRVTLRCSPRSGDLSVYWYQQSLDQGLQFLIQYYNGEERAKGNILERFSAQQFPDLHSELNLSSLELGDSALYFCASSAQTGGGGTEAFFGQGTRLTVV.

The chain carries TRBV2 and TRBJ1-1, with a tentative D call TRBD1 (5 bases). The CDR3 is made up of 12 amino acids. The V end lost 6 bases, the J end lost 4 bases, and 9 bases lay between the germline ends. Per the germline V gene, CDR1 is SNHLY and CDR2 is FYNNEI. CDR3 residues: CASRWGGTEAFF. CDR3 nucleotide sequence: TGTGCCAGCAGGTGGGGGGGCACTGAAGCTTTCTTT.

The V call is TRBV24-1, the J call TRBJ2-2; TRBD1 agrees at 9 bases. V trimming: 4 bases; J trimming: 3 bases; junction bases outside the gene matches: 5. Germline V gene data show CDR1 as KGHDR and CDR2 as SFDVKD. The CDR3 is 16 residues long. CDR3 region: CATSERTGAYTGELFF. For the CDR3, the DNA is TGTGCCACCAGTGAGCGGACAGGGGCTTACACCGGGGAGCTGTTTTTT.

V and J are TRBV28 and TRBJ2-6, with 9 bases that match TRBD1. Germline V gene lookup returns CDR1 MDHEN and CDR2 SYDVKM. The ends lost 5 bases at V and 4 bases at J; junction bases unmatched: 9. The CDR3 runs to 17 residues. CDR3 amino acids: CASSPTLQGAGANVLTF. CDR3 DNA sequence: TGTGCCAGCAGTCCCACCCTACAGGGGGCAGGGGCCAACGTCCTGACTTTC.